Below, 3 T cell receptor beta chains from the same sample are listed, as sequenced in a study of cytomegalovirus exposure and HLA in healthy donors. The PCR had 60 Vbeta and 13 Jbeta primers. The data were produced by immunoSEQ multiplex PCR, yet TCRdb's version contains in-frame clones alone and is incomplete. The sample lists roughly 140,000 clones; around 78% were seen once. Sequencing was performed on PBMCs. The receptors come from a young woman in good health and CMV-seropositive.

The V call is TRBV6-6, the J call TRBJ1-2; 7 nucleotides align to TRBD1. Trimming took 4 bases from V and 3 from J; bases not matched to a gene: 5. The CDR3 runs to 14 residues. Germline assignment: CDR1 MNHNY and CDR2 SVGAGI (reference sequence). CDR3 amino acids: CASSSLDRDYGYTF. The CDR3 DNA is TGTGCCAGCAGTTCCCTCGACAGGGACTATGGCTACACCTTC.

This sequence joins TRBV19 and TRBJ1-5; TRBD1 might be the D (6 bases). Trimming removed 3 bases at V and 4 bases at J, with 10 bases between. Germline V gene lookup returns CDR1 LNHDA and CDR2 SQIVND (reference sequence). The CDR3 is made up of 14 amino acids. The CDR3: CASSIGQGNQPQHF. CDR3 nucleotide sequence: TGTGCCAGTAGTATCGGGCAGGGGAATCAGCCCCAGCATTTT.

The chain joins TRBV6-1 to TRBJ1-2; no clear D gene. There are 13 residues in the CDR3. CDR1 and CDR2 from the germline V gene are MNHNS and SASEGT. Trimming removed 4 bases from V and 8 bases from J, with 14 bases in between. The CDR3 bases are TGTGCCAGCAGTGGCTCCAGTCAACGCGGCTACACCTTC. This gives the protein CASSGSSQRGYTF.